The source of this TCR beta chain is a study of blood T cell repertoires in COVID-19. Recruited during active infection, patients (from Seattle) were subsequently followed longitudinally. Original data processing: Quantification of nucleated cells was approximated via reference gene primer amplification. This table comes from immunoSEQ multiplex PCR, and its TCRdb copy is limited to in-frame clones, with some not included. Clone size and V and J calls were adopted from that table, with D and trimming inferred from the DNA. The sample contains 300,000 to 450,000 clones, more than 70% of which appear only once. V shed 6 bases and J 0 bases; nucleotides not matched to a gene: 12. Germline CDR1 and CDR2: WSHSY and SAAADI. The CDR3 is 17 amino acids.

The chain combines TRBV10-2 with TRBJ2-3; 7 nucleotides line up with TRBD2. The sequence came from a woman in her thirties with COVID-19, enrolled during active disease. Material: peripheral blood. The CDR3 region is CASSPPIEAGSTDTQYF. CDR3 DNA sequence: TGCGCCAGCAGCCCCCCTATTGAAGCGGGGAGCACAGATACGCAGTATTTT.